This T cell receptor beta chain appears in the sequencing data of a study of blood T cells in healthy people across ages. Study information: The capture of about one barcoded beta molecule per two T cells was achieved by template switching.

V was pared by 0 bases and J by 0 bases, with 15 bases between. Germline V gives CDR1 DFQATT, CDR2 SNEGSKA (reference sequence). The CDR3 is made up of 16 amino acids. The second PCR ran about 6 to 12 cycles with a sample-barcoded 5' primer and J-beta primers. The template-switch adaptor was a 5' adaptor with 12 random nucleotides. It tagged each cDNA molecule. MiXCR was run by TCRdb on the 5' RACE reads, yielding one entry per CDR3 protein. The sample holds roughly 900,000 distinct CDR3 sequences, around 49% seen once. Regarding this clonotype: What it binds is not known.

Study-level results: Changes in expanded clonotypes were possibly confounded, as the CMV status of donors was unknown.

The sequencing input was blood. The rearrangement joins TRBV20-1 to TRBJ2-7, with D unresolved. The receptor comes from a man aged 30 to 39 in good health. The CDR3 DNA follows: TGCAGTGCTAGAGATCTCAATGTCGCTAGCTCCTACGAGCAGTACTTC. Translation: CSARDLNVASSYEQYF.